Listed below are T cell receptor beta chains from one sample, sequenced in a study of regulatory dendritic cells for organ transplantation. Clones were read by immunoSEQ multiplex PCR, and TCRdb kept only the in-frame ones, dropping some. The repertoire consists of over 20,000 clones, with around two thirds occurring once and the leading ten covering roughly 0.96%. Sequenced sample: memory CD4+ T cells from blood. Receptors were obtained from a human donor in good health. The CDR3 runs from the conserved cysteine through the conserved F or W. The D gene is left open where the match is weak. A row's size may be missing; if present it is once, few, many or a size class.

d_call: TRBD2; cdr3_length: 15; v_call: TRBV25-1; clone_size: -; j_call: TRBJ2-5; cdr3_aa: CASSDSGGRGETQYF; cdr3_nt: TGTGCCAGCAGTGATAGCGGGGGCCGGGGGGAGACCCAGTACTTC
d_call: TRBD1; cdr3_length: 13; v_call: TRBV11-2; clone_size: few; j_call: TRBJ1-2; cdr3_aa: CASSPDRVRGYTF; cdr3_nt: TGTGCCAGCAGCCCCGACAGGGTGCGGGGCTACACCTTC
d_call: TRBD1; cdr3_length: 15; v_call: TRBV2; clone_size: -; j_call: TRBJ2-7; cdr3_aa: CASSVPGQGRYEQYF; cdr3_nt: TGTGCCAGCAGCGTACCGGGACAGGGGCGGTACGAGCAGTACTTC
d_call: -; cdr3_length: 15; v_call: TRBV15; clone_size: -; j_call: TRBJ2-2; cdr3_aa: CATSRDSNRAGELFF; cdr3_nt: TGTGCCACCAGCAGAGATAGCAATCGGGCCGGGGAGCTGTTTTTT
d_call: -; cdr3_length: 12; v_call: TRBV6-1; clone_size: -; j_call: TRBJ2-7; cdr3_aa: CASSEVGHEQYF; cdr3_nt: TGTGCCAGCAGTGAAGTCGGTCACGAGCAGTACTTC
d_call: TRBD2; cdr3_length: 14; v_call: TRBV6-1; clone_size: -; j_call: TRBJ2-3; cdr3_aa: CASTGRGKTNTQYF; cdr3_nt: TGTGCCAGCACTGGGCGGGGGAAGACAAATACGCAGTATTTT
d_call: TRBD2; cdr3_length: 17; v_call: TRBV7-2; clone_size: -; j_call: TRBJ2-1; cdr3_aa: CASSLALGAGGRNEQFF; cdr3_nt: TGTGCCAGCAGCTTAGCGTTAGGGGCGGGGGGGCGGAATGAGCAGTTCTTC
d_call: -; cdr3_length: 14; v_call: TRBV15; clone_size: -; j_call: TRBJ2-7; cdr3_aa: CATSSGGRPREQYF; cdr3_nt: TGTGCCACCAGCAGTGGCGGGCGGCCTCGGGAGCAGTACTTC
d_call: TRBD1; cdr3_length: 14; v_call: TRBV10-3; clone_size: once; j_call: TRBJ2-7; cdr3_aa: CAMGQGGSSYEQYF; cdr3_nt: TGTGCCATGGGTCAAGGGGGCAGTTCCTACGAGCAGTACTTC
d_call: -; cdr3_length: 15; v_call: TRBV4-3; clone_size: once; j_call: TRBJ2-7; cdr3_aa: CASSQALGYGGPEYF; cdr3_nt: TGCGCCAGCAGCCAAGCCCTAGGGTACGGAGGACCCGAGTACTTC
d_call: TRBD1; cdr3_length: 14; v_call: TRBV5-8; clone_size: once; j_call: TRBJ2-3; cdr3_aa: CASSRDRGTDTQYF; cdr3_nt: TGTGCCAGCAGTCGGGACAGGGGCACAGATACGCAGTATTTT
d_call: TRBD1; cdr3_length: 16; v_call: TRBV7-2; clone_size: -; j_call: TRBJ1-3; cdr3_aa: CASSFTGTGFGNTIYF; cdr3_nt: TGTGCCAGCAGCTTCACCGGGACAGGGTTCGGAAACACCATATATTTT
d_call: TRBD1; cdr3_length: 15; v_call: TRBV27; clone_size: -; j_call: TRBJ2-2; cdr3_aa: CATSEGGQGTGELFF; cdr3_nt: TGTGCCACCTCAGAGGGGGGACAGGGGACCGGGGAGCTGTTTTTT
d_call: TRBD1; cdr3_length: 13; v_call: TRBV29-1; clone_size: -; j_call: TRBJ2-5; cdr3_aa: CSVGAGGQETQYF; cdr3_nt: TGCAGCGTGGGGGCAGGGGGACAAGAGACCCAGTACTTC
d_call: TRBD1; cdr3_length: 15; v_call: TRBV2; clone_size: -; j_call: TRBJ2-5; cdr3_aa: CASSEAVGTGKTQYF; cdr3_nt: TGTGCCAGCAGTGAGGCAGTTGGGACAGGAAAGACCCAGTACTTC
d_call: -; cdr3_length: 13; v_call: TRBV6-1; clone_size: -; j_call: TRBJ2-5; cdr3_aa: CASSEVGLETQYF; cdr3_nt: TGTGCCAGCAGTGAAGTGGGGCTCGAGACCCAGTACTTC
d_call: -; cdr3_length: 14; v_call: TRBV5-1; clone_size: -; j_call: TRBJ1-1; cdr3_aa: CASSSWGGNTEAFF; cdr3_nt: TGCGCCAGCAGCAGTTGGGGGGGGAACACTGAAGCTTTCTTT
d_call: -; cdr3_length: 14; v_call: TRBV9; clone_size: -; j_call: TRBJ1-1; cdr3_aa: CASSPQGKGTEAFF; cdr3_nt: TGTGCCAGCAGCCCACAGGGTAAGGGGACTGAAGCTTTCTTT
d_call: TRBD1; cdr3_length: 17; v_call: TRBV27; clone_size: once; j_call: TRBJ1-2; cdr3_aa: CASRPGTGGRTNYGYTF; cdr3_nt: TGTGCCAGCCGGCCTGGGACAGGGGGCCGTACTAACTATGGCTACACCTTC
d_call: -; cdr3_length: 15; v_call: TRBV7-2; clone_size: -; j_call: TRBJ2-7; cdr3_aa: CASSQRLDSTYEQYF; cdr3_nt: TGTGCCAGCAGCCAACGACTTGACTCTACCTACGAGCAGTACTTC
d_call: -; cdr3_length: 15; v_call: TRBV10-3; clone_size: -; j_call: TRBJ2-5; cdr3_aa: CAISESRGTGQTQYF; cdr3_nt: TGTGCCATCAGTGAGTCGCGAGGTACTGGTCAGACCCAGTACTTC
d_call: -; cdr3_length: 13; v_call: TRBV7-6; clone_size: -; j_call: TRBJ2-2; cdr3_aa: CASSLSRSGELFF; cdr3_nt: TGTGCCAGCAGCTTATCCCGGTCCGGGGAGCTGTTTTTT
d_call: TRBD1; cdr3_length: 15; v_call: TRBV7-2; clone_size: -; j_call: TRBJ2-3; cdr3_aa: CASSRQGGSTDTQYF; cdr3_nt: TGTGCCAGCAGCCGACAGGGGGGAAGCACAGATACGCAGTATTTT
d_call: -; cdr3_length: 12; v_call: TRBV19; clone_size: -; j_call: TRBJ2-1; cdr3_aa: CASSNLDNEQFF; cdr3_nt: TGTGCCAGTAGTAATCTAGATAATGAGCAGTTCTTC
d_call: -; cdr3_length: 16; v_call: TRBV7-9; clone_size: -; j_call: TRBJ1-4; cdr3_aa: CASSSGPGATNEKLFF; cdr3_nt: TGTGCCAGCAGCTCCGGACCGGGGGCAACTAATGAAAAACTGTTTTTT
d_call: -; cdr3_length: 18; v_call: TRBV14; clone_size: -; j_call: TRBJ1-2; cdr3_aa: CASSQLGGHLIGDYGYAF; cdr3_nt: TGTGCCAGCAGCCAGTTAGGGGGACACCTGATTGGGGACTATGGCTACGCCTTC
d_call: TRBD1; cdr3_length: 17; v_call: TRBV7-2; clone_size: -; j_call: TRBJ1-1; cdr3_aa: CASSLLGTGAMNTEAFF; cdr3_nt: TGTGCCAGCAGCTTGTTAGGGACAGGGGCGATGAACACTGAAGCTTTCTTT
d_call: TRBD2; cdr3_length: 16; v_call: TRBV5-1; clone_size: -; j_call: TRBJ2-1; cdr3_aa: CASSGTSGGGYNEQFF; cdr3_nt: TGCGCCAGCAGCGGTACTAGCGGGGGGGGCTACAATGAGCAGTTCTTC